These 32 T cell receptor beta chains were all obtained from the same sample, sequenced in a study of shared clonotypes between healthy human individuals. Method: immunoSEQ multiplex PCR; TCRdb's copy keeps in-frame clones and lacks some. The table has about half a million clones, approximately 81% seen once. The material sequenced was PBMCs. Receptor source: a woman in her thirties or forties in good health. Some clones in this sample may be carry-over from other donors' samples.

This clone was counted a single time. The rearrangement joins TRBV6-6 to TRBJ2-5; 8 positions match TRBD2. The CDR3 runs 16 residues. V shed 6 bases, J shed 2 bases, and the junction held 11 bases outside the gene matches. Germline V gene sequence: CDR1 MNHNY, CDR2 SVGAGI (reference sequence). As DNA, the CDR3 is TGTGCCAGCAGCTCCCCGAGTAGCGGGACACAAGAGACCCAGTACTTC. It translates to CASSSPSSGTQETQYF.

J is TRBJ2-7 and V is TRBV5-1, with D hard to call. The CDR3 covers 14 residues. V gave up 0 bases and J gave up 0 bases, with 7 bases separating them. Germline CDR1 SGHRS, CDR2 YFSETQ. In DNA, the CDR3 is TGCGCCAGCAGCTTGGTGTCGGCCTCCTACGAGCAGTACTTC. It yields the protein CASSLVSASYEQYF.

This clone was seen more than once but under ten times. This chain uses TRBV19 with TRBJ1-5; 10 nucleotides line up with TRBD1. From germline, CDR1 is LNHDA and CDR2 SQIVND (reference sequence). With V trimmed by 5 bases and J by 4 bases, 5 bases remained unmatched. The CDR3 has 15 residues. CDR3 sequence reads: CASSWDRGGNQPQHF. CDR3 nucleotides: TGTGCCAGTAGTTGGGACAGGGGAGGTAATCAGCCCCAGCATTTT.

In regard to this clone: A far larger clone is only one base removed, so a read error is likely. The same CDR3 also results from other DNA sequences found in this sample. The gene calls are TRBV15 and TRBJ2-5, with D possibly TRBD1 on 6 matching bases. The V end was cut by 3 bases, the J end by 1 base, with 9 bases between. The CDR3 is made up of 14 amino acids. CDR1 LNHNV and CDR2 YYDKDF come from the germline V gene (reference sequence). CDR3 residues: CATSRGQTQETQYF. CDR3 coding DNA: TGTGCCACCAGCAGGGGACAAACCCAAGAGACCCAGTACTTC.

In regard to this clone: A much larger clone lies a single base off, so this may be a read error. The conserved phenylalanine or tryptophan normally closing the CDR3 is absent here, so this likely arose from a read error. The V gene is TRBV7-6, the J gene TRBJ1-2; D is uncertain. Germline CDR1 and CDR2: SGHVS and FNYEAQ. The CDR3 spans 15 residues. Trimming stripped 5 bases from V and 0 bases from J, with 13 bases between. The DNA for the CDR3 is TGTGCCAGCAGCCCTACTGACAACTCTAACTATGGCTACACCCTC. Its translation: CASSPTDNSNYGYTL.

This clone showed up just once. This may arise from a read error, as a much more abundant clone is one base away. The J gene is TRBJ2-1, the V gene TRBV19, with a tentative D call TRBD2 (6 bases). CDR3 length equals 17 residues. Per germline, CDR1 LNHDA and CDR2 SQIVND (reference sequence). V lost 6 bases and J lost 0, with 18 bases in between. CDR3 protein: CASSARPSVVSYNEQFF. DNA of the CDR3: TGTGCCAGTAGCGCTAGGCCTAGCGTGGTCTCCTACAATGAGCAGTTCTTC. Full variable domain (rest looked up from reference TRBV19 and TRBJ2-1): DGGITQSPKYLFRKEGQNVTLSCEQNLNHDAMYWYRQDPGQGLRLIYYSQIVNDFQKGDIAEGYSVSREKKESFPLTVTSAQKNPTAFYLCASSARPSVVSYNEQFFGPGTRLTVL.

As for this clone: Since a far larger clone is one base different, this is likely a read error. The CDR3 ends on some other residue instead of the conserved phenylalanine or tryptophan, so this is likely a read error. The chain links TRBV2 to TRBJ2-7; D may match TRBD1 or TRBD2 (5 bases each). Per germline, CDR1 SNHLY and CDR2 FYNNEI. The CDR3 consists of 13 residues. Trimming removed 9 bases from V and 2 bases from J, with 14 bases in between. As DNA, the CDR3 is TGTGCCAGTGGGGGACGGACGACCTACGAGCAGTACTTA. It codes for CASGGRTTYEQYL.

This clone was observed many times. This sample includes further DNA sequences coding for the same CDR3. The J gene is TRBJ2-1, the V gene TRBV29-1, with 11 bases fitting TRBD2. Germline V gives CDR1 SQVTM, CDR2 ANQGSEA. The J segment lost 7 bases and the V segment lost 4 bases, leaving 6 bases of the junction unmatched. CDR3 length: 14 residues. In DNA form, the CDR3 reads TGCAGCGTTGCCCCACTAGCGGGAGCTAATGAGCAGTTCTTC. Translating gives CSVAPLAGANEQFF.

This chain joins TRBV7-9 and TRBJ1-5; D unresolved. The CDR3 consists of 14 residues. Trimming took off 1 base at V and 6 bases at J, with 10 bases between the two ends. Germline V lookup: CDR1 SEHNR, CDR2 FQNEAQ (reference sequence). CDR3 region: CASSLDGSLQPQHF. As DNA, the CDR3 is TGTGCCAGCAGCTTAGATGGGAGCCTTCAGCCCCAGCATTTT.

As regards this clone: A far bigger clonotype differs at one base, so this is likely a read error. J is TRBJ1-1 and V is TRBV27; D might be TRBD1 (5 bases). In germline, CDR1 is MNHEY, CDR2 SMNVEV (reference sequence). The CDR3 length is 16 residues. Between the trimmed V and J ends, which lost 4 bases and 1 base, there was a span of 16 bases. The CDR3 spells CASSSPYRWQNTEAFF. CDR3 coding DNA: TGTGCCAGCAGTTCCCCCTACAGGTGGCAGAACACTGAAGCTTTCTTT.

The chain couples TRBV25-1 to TRBJ2-5; maybe TRBD1 (5 bases). Germline assignment: CDR1 MGHDK and CDR2 SYGVNS. CDR3 length: 13 residues. V shed 1 base and J shed 5 bases, with 8 bases lying between them. The CDR3 coding sequence is TGTGCCAGCAGTGAATGGGCAGGGGAGACCCAGTACTTC. It translates to CASSEWAGETQYF.

The chain uses TRBV2 and TRBJ1-3; TRBD1 aligns across 10 bases. The CDR3 covers 15 residues. V shed 4 bases and J 4 bases; nucleotides not matched to a gene: 4. CDR1 and CDR2 (germline): SNHLY, FYNNEI. The CDR3 nucleotides read TGTGCCAGCAGTGGGGGACAGGGGCGAGGAAACACCATATATTTT. Translating it yields CASSGGQGRGNTIYF.

This chain joins TRBV30 and TRBJ1-5; a weak D match, TRBD1 (6 bases). Trimming left V 2 bases short and J 4 bases short, with 9 bases between. Germline CDR1 is GTSNPN and CDR2 is SVGIG (reference sequence). The CDR3 covers 13 residues. Written as DNA, the CDR3 is TGTGCCTGGAGTAGTGACAGGAATCAGCCCCAGCATTTT. Encoded protein: CAWSSDRNQPQHF.

A note on this clone: The likely explanation is a read error, given a far larger clone one base away. The rearrangement links TRBV28 to TRBJ1-4; D gene uncertain. CDR1 and CDR2 from the germline V gene are MDHEN and SYDVKM. The V and J ends lost 6 bases and 7 bases respectively, with 12 bases between them. This CDR3 is 13 amino acids long. CDR3 in amino acids: CASRGIPGEKLFF. In DNA, the CDR3 is TGTGCCAGCAGGGGCATACCAGGTGAAAAACTGTTTTTT.

About this clone itself: A read error is likely here: a far larger clone is one base away. Other DNA variants within this sample encode the same CDR3. The chain combines TRBV29-1 with TRBJ1-2; TRBD1 is a possible D gene (5 bases). Trimming removed 6 bases at V and 0 bases at J, with 14 bases between. This CDR3 comprises 14 residues. The germline V gene encodes CDR1 SQVTM and CDR2 ANQGSEA. CDR3 DNA: TGCAGCGTACCAAGAGGGGAATCTAACTATGGCTACACCTTC. The encoded protein is CSVPRGESNYGYTF.

This clone was observed many times. V and J are TRBV5-5 and TRBJ2-7; no reliable D call. Germline V gene sequence: CDR1 SGHKS, CDR2 YYEKEE (reference sequence). This CDR3 contains 15 residues. V was trimmed by 0 bases and J by 2 bases, leaving 12 bases between them. CDR3 bases: TGTGCCAGCAGCTTGGTGTTAACAAATACCTACGAGCAGTACTTC. It encodes CASSLVLTNTYEQYF.

The chain recombines TRBV18 with TRBJ1-4, with TRBD1 matching over 8 bases. The CDR3 consists of 16 residues. The germline V gene has CDR1 KGHSH and CDR2 LQKENI. Trimming cost V 0 bases and J 6 bases; bases outside gene matches: 6. In DNA form, the CDR3 reads TGTGCCAGCTCACCACCCCGTGGACAGGGTGATGAAAAACTGTTTTTT. Protein product: CASSPPRGQGDEKLFF.

This sequence joins TRBV9 and TRBJ2-5; 11 nucleotides align to TRBD2. The germline gives CDR1 SGDLS, CDR2 YYNGEE. The CDR3 runs to 18 residues. After removal of 2 bases from V and 3 bases from J, the junction contained 12 bases not matched to a gene. CDR3 nucleotides: TGTGCCAGCAGCGTCCTCGGAACTAGCGGGAGAAGGGAAGAGACCCAGTACTTC. It specifies CASSVLGTSGRREETQYF. Full variable domain (rest looked up from reference TRBV9 and TRBJ2-5): DSGVTQTPKHLITATGQRVTLRCSPRSGDLSVYWYQQSLDQGLQFLIQYYNGEERAKGNILERFSAQQFPDLHSELNLSSLELGDSALYFCASSVLGTSGRREETQYFGPGTRLLVL.

The gene calls are TRBV7-8 and TRBJ2-3; 7 positions match TRBD2. The CDR3 is made up of 13 amino acids. Trimming cost V 3 bases and J 4 bases; bases outside gene matches: 1. Germline V gene data show CDR1 as SGHVS and CDR2 as FQNEAQ. The CDR3: CASSLRESDTQYF. Written as DNA, the CDR3 is TGTGCCAGCAGCTTGCGGGAGTCAGATACGCAGTATTTT.

About this clone itself: A read error likely explains this, since a far larger clone differs by one base. The CDR3 here is CASSLAEREDKPQHF. DNA of the CDR3: TGTGCCAGCAGCTTGGCGGAAAGAGAGGATAAGCCCCAGCATTTT. The chain couples TRBV5-6 to TRBJ1-5; the D is unclear. Germline CDR1 and CDR2: SGHDT and YYEEEE. CDR3 length: 15 residues. V dropped 0 bases and J dropped 8 bases, with 15 bases sitting between them. Supplemented by reference TRBV5-6 and TRBJ1-5, the full variable domain reads DAGVTQSPTHLIKTRGQQVTLRCSPKSGHDTVSWYQQALGQGPQFIFQYYEEEERQRGNFPDRFSGHQFPNYSSELNVNALLLGDSALYLCASSLAEREDKPQHFGDGTRLSIL.

The chain links TRBV2 to TRBJ2-1; D is uncertain. V was trimmed by 7 bases and J by 7 bases, leaving 14 bases between them. The CDR3 length is 13 residues. CDR1 is SNHLY, CDR2 FYNNEI, per germline. In nucleotides, the CDR3 is TGTGCCAGCAACCGGTTCTTGGGGAATGAGCAGTTCTTC. It yields the protein CASNRFLGNEQFF. The variable domain in full, completed from reference TRBV2 and TRBJ2-1, reads EPEVTQTPSHQVTQMGQEVILRCVPISNHLYFYWYRQILGQKVEFLVSFYNNEISEKSEIFDDQFSVERPDGSNFTLKIRSTKLEDSAMYFCASNRFLGNEQFFGPGTRLTVL.

As regards this clone: Compared with germline, one end of the junction differs, possibly owing to a read error. The rearrangement uses TRBV7-7 and TRBJ2-1; 7 bases align to TRBD2. CDR3 length equals 14 residues. Germline assignment: CDR1 SSHAT and CDR2 FNYEAQ (reference sequence). CDR3 sequence (DNA): TGTGCTAGCAGCTTAGTTACGGGAGGCAATGAGCAGTTCTTC. Translating it yields CASSLVTGGNEQFF.

To note about this clone: It differs at one base from a far larger clone, so likely a read error. J is TRBJ1-5 and V is TRBV27; possibly TRBD1 for D (6 bases). V gave up 9 bases and J gave up 7 bases, with 22 bases separating them. This CDR3 is 15 amino acids long. Germline CDR1 and CDR2: MNHEY and SMNVEV (reference sequence). The DNA for the CDR3 is TGTGCCAGGTGGGGGGACATGGAGGCAGGCCAGCCCCAGCATTTT. This translates into CARWGDMEAGQPQHF.

This clone was counted only a few times. The genes are TRBV28 and TRBJ2-5; D remains unclear. V was trimmed by 7 bases and J by 7 bases, leaving 7 bases between them. CDR3 length: 10 residues. Germline V CDR1 and CDR2: MDHEN, SYDVKM. The chain's CDR3 is CASKSGTQYF. In DNA form, the CDR3 reads TGTGCCAGCAAGAGTGGGACCCAGTACTTC.

The chain combines TRBV28 with TRBJ2-3, with D unclear. Trimming took off 7 bases at V and 4 bases at J, with 18 bases between the two ends. This CDR3 region has 15 residues. CDR1 is MDHEN, CDR2 SYDVKM, per germline. Written as DNA, the CDR3 is TGTGCCAGCATTATGGACCGTAGGGCGGCAGATACGCAGTATTTT. This encodes CASIMDRRAADTQYF. Together with reference TRBV28 and TRBJ2-3, the CDR3 gives the full variable domain: DVKVTQSSRYLVKRTGEKVFLECVQDMDHENMFWYRQDPGLGLRLIYFSYDVKMKEKGDIPEGYSVSREKKERFSLILESASTNQTSMYLCASIMDRRAADTQYFGPGTRLTVL.

This chain joins TRBV30 and TRBJ2-1, with 7 bases aligning to TRBD2. CDR1 and CDR2 from the germline V gene are GTSNPN and SVGIG (reference sequence). V shed 5 bases, J shed 4 bases, and the junction held 11 bases outside the gene matches. The length of the CDR3 is 15 residues. CDR3 nucleotides: TGTGCCTGGGGGAGGGACCGGTTAAGGTACAATGAGCAGTTCTTC. As protein: CAWGRDRLRYNEQFF.

The gene calls are TRBV28 and TRBJ2-5; TRBD2 matches at 13 bases. Germline CDR1 MDHEN, CDR2 SYDVKM. CDR3 length equals 16 residues. V gave up 7 bases and J gave up 5 bases; unmatched junction bases: 10. CDR3 region: CASTGGTSGAMETQYF. For the CDR3, the DNA is TGTGCCAGCACTGGCGGGACTAGCGGGGCCATGGAGACCCAGTACTTC.

The chain is built from TRBV7-2 and TRBJ2-7, with 11 bases that match TRBD1. This CDR3 spans 15 amino acids. After removal of 5 bases from V and 3 bases from J, the junction contained 6 bases not matched to a gene. CDR1 and CDR2 (germline): SGHTA, FQGNSA. As DNA, the CDR3 is TGTGCCAGCAGCGCCGGGACAGGGGGGTTCTACGAGCAGTACTTC. Translating gives CASSAGTGGFYEQYF. The full variable domain, its missing parts supplied by reference TRBV7-2 and TRBJ2-7, is GAGVSQSPSNKVTEKGKDVELRCDPISGHTALYWYRQSLGQGLEFLIYFQGNSAPDKSGLPSDRFSAERTGGSVSTLTIQRTQQEDSAVYLCASSAGTGGFYEQYFGPGTRLTVT.

The chain uses TRBV5-8 and TRBJ2-5; D is uncertain. The CDR3 runs 13 residues. CDR1 and CDR2 from the germline V gene are SGHTS and YDEGEE. Trimming took off 4 bases at V and 6 bases at J, with 13 bases between the two ends. The CDR3 DNA follows: TGTGCCAGCAGCGCTGGTCCCGGGCAGACCCAGTACTTC. Protein: CASSAGPGQTQYF.

The genes are TRBV5-1 and TRBJ2-2; D gene uncertain. Germline assignment: CDR1 SGHRS and CDR2 YFSETQ. The CDR3 consists of 13 residues. V lost 0 bases to trimming and J lost 7 bases, with 7 bases between them. The CDR3 DNA reads TGCGCCAGCAGCTTGGATGTAAGCGGGGAGCTGTTTTTT. Its protein is CASSLDVSGELFF.

The chain couples TRBV6-6 to TRBJ1-2; D may be TRBD1 (5 bases). Germline values: CDR1 MNHNY, CDR2 SVGAGI (reference sequence). This CDR3 region has 15 residues. Trimming cost V 2 bases and J 5 bases, with 15 bases left between them. The CDR3 DNA reads TGTGCCAGCAGTTACACTGACGGAGGGGAGTATGGCTACACCTTC. Translated, it gives CASSYTDGGEYGYTF.

This chain links TRBV18 with TRBJ1-5; D possibly corresponds to TRBD1 (5 bases). CDR3 size: 14 residues. The V gene's germline CDR1 is KGHSH and CDR2 LQKENI. V was clipped by 3 bases and J by 0 bases, with 6 bases between them. This CDR3 reads CASSPQGSNQPQHF. The CDR3 nucleotides read TGTGCCAGCTCACCTCAGGGTAGCAATCAGCCCCAGCATTTT.